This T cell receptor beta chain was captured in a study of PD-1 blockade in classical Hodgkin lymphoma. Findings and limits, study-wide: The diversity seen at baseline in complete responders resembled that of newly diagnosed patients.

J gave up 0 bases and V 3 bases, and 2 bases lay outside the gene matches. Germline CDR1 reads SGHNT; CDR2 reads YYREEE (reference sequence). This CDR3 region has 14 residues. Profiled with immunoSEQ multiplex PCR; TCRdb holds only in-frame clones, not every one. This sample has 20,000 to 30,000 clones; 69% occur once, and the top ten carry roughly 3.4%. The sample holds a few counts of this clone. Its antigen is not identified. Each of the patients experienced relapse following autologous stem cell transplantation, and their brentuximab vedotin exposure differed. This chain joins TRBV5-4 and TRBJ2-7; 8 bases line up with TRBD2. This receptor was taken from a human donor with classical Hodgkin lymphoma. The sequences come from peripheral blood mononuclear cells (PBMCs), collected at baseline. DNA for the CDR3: TGTGCCAGCAGCTCGCTAGCGGGCTCCTACGAGCAGTACTTC. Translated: CASSSLAGSYEQYF.